Listed below are T cell receptor beta chains from one sample, sequenced in a study of siplizumab effects on memory and regulatory T cells. The table came from immunoSEQ multiplex PCR; TCRdb's copy has only in-frame clones and leaves some out. The table lists around 72,000 clones, about 89% of them singletons, with 25% to 35% in the top ten. Sequencing used CD8+ T cells sorted from blood. The origin of the receptors is a human donor in good health. Both conserved end residues are part of each CDR3. D genes are given only for firm matches. The size entry is marked missing in some rows and otherwise reads once, few, many or a size class.

TRBV7-8	NA	TRBJ2-7	NA	CASSPISGTAYEQYF	TGTGCCAGCAGTCCTATCTCCGGGACCGCCTACGAGCAGTACTTC
TRBV5-4	NA	TRBJ2-7	NA	CASSKAGVRYEQYF	TGTGCCAGCAGCAAGGCCGGGGTTCGCTACGAGCAGTACTTC
TRBV7-9	TRBD1	TRBJ1-6	NA	CASSAPDRDRSSYNSPLHF	TGTGCCAGCAGCGCCCCCGACAGGGACCGAAGCTCCTATAATTCACCCCTCCACTTT
TRBV2	NA	TRBJ2-7	NA	CASSEADGSTYEQYF	TGTGCCAGCAGTGAAGCAGACGGAAGTACCTACGAGCAGTACTTC
TRBV11-2	NA	TRBJ2-7	once	CASRHDGDEQYF	TGTGCCAGCAGACACGACGGCGACGAGCAGTACTTC
TRBV7-2	TRBD2	TRBJ2-1	NA	CASSPLAGLNEQFF	TGTGCCAGCAGCCCCTTAGCGGGTTTAAATGAGCAGTTCTTC
TRBV9	NA	TRBJ2-2	once	CASSVVSGELFF	TGTGCCAGCAGCGTAGTATCCGGGGAGCTGTTTTTT
TRBV15	TRBD1	TRBJ2-7	NA	CATSTGTGEDEQYF	TGTGCCACCAGCACCGGGACAGGGGAAGACGAGCAGTACTTC
TRBV7-2	NA	TRBJ1-1	NA	CASSSEPPGSGDTEAFF	TGTGCCAGCAGCTCTGAACCACCCGGAAGCGGAGACACTGAAGCTTTCTTT
TRBV27	TRBD2	TRBJ2-7	NA	CASRSGTLSYEQYF	TGTGCCAGCAGGAGCGGGACCCTCTCCTACGAGCAGTACTTC
TRBV30	NA	TRBJ1-1	NA	CAWSLQLNTEAFF	TGTGCCTGGAGTCTCCAGTTGAACACTGAAGCTTTCTTT
TRBV28	NA	TRBJ2-1	NA	CASSFRGSSYNEQFF	TGTGCCAGCAGCTTCAGGGGTAGCTCCTACAATGAGCAGTTCTTC
TRBV7-9	TRBD2	TRBJ2-7	NA	CASSGTNQETYEQYF	TGTGCCAGCAGCGGGACTAACCAGGAGACCTACGAGCAGTACTTC
TRBV6-5	NA	TRBJ2-7	NA	CASSYSFGKGEQYF	TGTGCCAGCAGTTACTCGTTCGGGAAAGGCGAGCAGTACTTC
TRBV7-3	NA	TRBJ2-1	NA	CASSPGLFPSDEQFF	TGTGCCAGCAGCCCGGGACTGTTCCCCAGCGATGAGCAGTTCTTC
TRBV5-6	TRBD1	TRBJ2-7	NA	CASSPTGAGEQYF	TGTGCCAGCAGCCCGACAGGGGCAGGGGAGCAGTACTTC